The 23 T cell receptor beta chains listed next were all sequenced from one sample in a study of blood T cell repertoires in COVID-19. Profiling relied on immunoSEQ multiplex PCR, and the TCRdb table lists in-frame clones only, not all of them. There are about 200,000 clones in the sample; 84% occur only once, and approximately 8.1% lies in the top ten. Sample: peripheral blood. Receptors were obtained from a woman aged 45 to 65 with active or convalescent COVID-19.

This chain links TRBV28 with TRBJ1-5; D possibly corresponds to TRBD1 (5 bases). Germline assignment: CDR1 MDHEN and CDR2 SYDVKM. The CDR3 has 12 residues. V gave up 6 bases and J gave up 6 bases, with 9 bases separating them. The CDR3 DNA sequence: TGTGCCAGCAGACCGGACACTCAGCCCCAGCATTTT. It translates to CASRPDTQPQHF.

The chain is built from TRBV5-1 and TRBJ1-2, with D maybe TRBD1 (5 bases). Germline lookup yields CDR1 SGHRS and CDR2 YFSETQ. There are 16 residues in the CDR3. V was shortened by 3 bases and J by 1 base, with 16 bases between the two germline ends. The CDR3 protein is CASSWAKGAGNYGYTF. DNA of the CDR3: TGCGCCAGCAGCTGGGCCAAAGGGGCAGGTAACTATGGCTACACCTTC.

The V call is TRBV3-1 (or the pseudogene TRBV3-2), the J call TRBJ1-1; 9 bases agree with TRBD1. The CDR3 is 16 amino acids. Per germline, CDR1 LGHDT and CDR2 YNNKEL (reference sequence). Unmatched junction bases numbered 7, after V lost 4 bases and J lost 1 base. Here the CDR3 reads CASSPPPGQGNTEAFF. CDR3 DNA sequence: TGTGCCAGCAGCCCTCCGCCGGGACAGGGGAACACTGAAGCTTTCTTT.

Regarding this clone: The sample contains more than one DNA sequence encoding this CDR3. J is TRBJ1-5 and V is TRBV28, with 11 bases aligning to TRBD1. Germline V lookup: CDR1 MDHEN, CDR2 SYDVKM. This CDR3 is 14 amino acids long. Germline trimming cut 2 bases from V and 7 bases from J; bases unmatched to any gene: 1. As DNA, the CDR3 is TGTGCCAGCAGTTTAAGGGACAGGGGGCAGCCCCAGCATTTT. Amino acid sequence: CASSLRDRGQPQHF.

The chain is built from TRBV2 and TRBJ1-3; 7 bases align to TRBD1. V dropped 7 bases and J dropped 0; count of bases not matched to a gene: 9. The CDR3 consists of 16 residues. Germline-derived CDR1 and CDR2 are SNHLY and FYNNEI. In nucleotides, the CDR3 is TGTGCCAGCACCGTCCCGGACAGGTTCTCTGGAAACACCATATATTTT. Its translation: CASTVPDRFSGNTIYF.

The V gene is TRBV28, the J gene TRBJ1-5; TRBD1 is a possible D gene (6 bases). V dropped 6 bases and J dropped 6 bases, with 15 bases sitting between them. This CDR3 has 14 amino acids. The germline V gene encodes CDR1 MDHEN and CDR2 SYDVKM. Written as DNA, the CDR3 is TGTGCCAGCAGGGACAACAGGGTACCTCAGCCCCAGCATTTT. Amino acids: CASRDNRVPQPQHF.

This sequence joins TRBV6-5 and TRBJ1-3; D unclear. This CDR3 region has 16 residues. V was clipped by 0 bases and J by 2 bases, with 11 bases between them. In germline, CDR1 is MNHEY, CDR2 SVGAGI. CDR3 bases: TGTGCCAGCAGTTACTCGAGGCAGAGCCCTGGAAACACCATATATTTT. The encoded protein is CASSYSRQSPGNTIYF.

The rearrangement links TRBV15 to TRBJ1-4; the match to TRBD1 covers 8 bases. The CDR3 loop spans 15 amino acids. Germline lookup yields CDR1 LNHNV and CDR2 YYDKDF (reference sequence). The J segment lost 8 bases and the V segment lost 5 bases, leaving 10 bases of the junction unmatched. The CDR3 DNA is TGTGCCACCAGCTCGCGGGACAGGCAAGCAGAAAAACTGTTTTTT. It encodes CATSSRDRQAEKLFF.

This rearrangement joins TRBV2 to TRBJ1-3; D possibly corresponds to TRBD1 (5 bases). The length of the CDR3 is 15 residues. Looked up from germline, CDR1 is SNHLY and CDR2 is FYNNEI. The ends were cut back, 11 bases at V and 0 bases at J, with 17 bases in the middle. The CDR3 DNA reads as TGTGCCGTTCACAGGAACCGGGCCTCTGGAAACACCATATATTTT. Translation: CAVHRNRASGNTIYF.

The rearrangement joins TRBV5-4 to TRBJ1-6, with 7 bases lining up with TRBD1. Germline V lookup: CDR1 SGHNT, CDR2 YYREEE (reference sequence). V gave up 0 bases and J gave up 0 bases; unmatched junction bases: 0. CDR3 length equals 16 residues. Here the CDR3 reads CASSLGDSSYNSPLHF. CDR3 coding DNA: TGTGCCAGCAGCTTGGGGGACAGCTCCTATAATTCACCCCTCCACTTT.

This rearrangement joins TRBV5-1 to TRBJ2-5, with TRBD1 identical over 7 bases. Germline V CDR1 and CDR2: SGHRS, YFSETQ. V shed 7 bases and J 4 bases; nucleotides not matched to a gene: 7. The CDR3 length is 13 residues. The CDR3: CASEDRVGETQYF. In nucleotides, the CDR3 is TGCGCCAGCGAAGACAGGGTGGGAGAGACCCAGTACTTC.

This clone was recorded a few times. This chain joins TRBV5-1 and TRBJ1-4, with 8 bases that match TRBD1. J gave up 2 bases and V 2 bases, and 2 bases lay outside the gene matches. Germline CDR1 and CDR2: SGHRS and YFSETQ. The CDR3 runs 15 residues. This CDR3 reads CASSLRTGTNEKLFF. DNA for the CDR3: TGCGCCAGCAGCTTAAGGACAGGGACTAATGAAAAACTGTTTTTT.

In DNA, the CDR3 is TGTGCCAGCAGTCCCCAAGGTGGTGGAGTTCAGCCCCAGCATTTT. Translated: CASSPQGGGVQPQHF. This rearrangement joins TRBV28 to TRBJ1-5; D not resolved. V was pared by 5 bases and J by 6 bases, with 17 bases between. Per the germline V gene, CDR1 is MDHEN and CDR2 is SYDVKM. The CDR3 contains 15 residues.

The chain uses TRBV24-1 and TRBJ2-1, with a tentative D call TRBD1 (5 bases). The CDR3 has 13 residues. V lost 7 bases and J 0 bases, leaving 6 bases between the germline ends. Per germline, CDR1 KGHDR and CDR2 SFDVKD. CDR3 in DNA: TGTGCCACCAGCAGGGACTCCTACAATGAGCAGTTCTTC. Its protein product is CATSRDSYNEQFF.

The chain has TRBV2 and TRBJ1-3; 9 bases fit TRBD1. CDR1 and CDR2 from the germline V gene are SNHLY and FYNNEI. This CDR3 has 13 amino acids. J gave up 7 bases and V 10 bases, and 8 bases lay outside the gene matches. In DNA form, the CDR3 reads TGTGCCAAGGGGGGACAGGGCGCGAACACCATATATTTT. Translating it yields CAKGGQGANTIYF.

This chain joins TRBV5-1 and TRBJ1-2, with D maybe TRBD1 (5 bases). Germline CDR1 is SGHRS and CDR2 is YFSETQ. Trimming removed 0 bases at V and 4 bases at J, with 10 bases between. CDR3 size: 14 residues. For the CDR3, the DNA is TGCGCCAGCAGCTTGGCGGGGGTACTCTATGGCTACACCTTC. Its protein is CASSLAGVLYGYTF. The full variable domain, in which reference TRBV5-1 and TRBJ1-2 provide the parts outside the CDR3, is KAGVTQTPRYLIKTRGQQVTLSCSPISGHRSVSWYQQTPGQGLQFLFEYFSETQRNKGNFPGRFSGRQFSNSRSEMNVSTLELGDSALYLCASSLAGVLYGYTFGSGTRLTVV.

V gene TRBV7-9 combines with J gene TRBJ1-4; D may be TRBD1 (6 bases). The CDR3 consists of 16 residues. The V gene lost 3 bases and the J gene lost 3 bases, with 14 bases spanning the gap. Germline CDR1 is SEHNR and CDR2 is FQNEAQ (reference sequence). The DNA for the CDR3 is TGTGCCAGCAGCTTTCAGGGGACGACAGCTAATGAAAAACTGTTTTTT. Translating gives CASSFQGTTANEKLFF.

This clone was seen many times. The chain is built from TRBV7-9 and TRBJ2-5, with 7 positions matching TRBD1. CDR3 length equals 15 residues. Germline loops: CDR1 SEHNR, CDR2 FQNEAQ (reference sequence). The ends lost 4 bases at V and 5 bases at J; junction bases unmatched: 10. Written as DNA, the CDR3 is TGTGCCAGCAGCTCTCTCCGAGGGGGCGCGGAGACCCAGTACTTC. Protein: CASSSLRGGAETQYF.

J is TRBJ1-1 and V is TRBV2; 9 bases align to TRBD1. The CDR3 is 14 residues long. Looked up from germline, CDR1 is SNHLY and CDR2 is FYNNEI. V was clipped by 6 bases and J by 4 bases; unmatched bases: 6. The DNA for the CDR3 is TGTGCCAGCAGGGGGACAGGGTGGAGCACTGAAGCTTTCTTT. This codes for CASRGTGWSTEAFF.

The V call is TRBV5-1, the J call TRBJ2-7; 7 bases agree with TRBD1. Germline V CDR1 and CDR2: SGHRS, YFSETQ. This CDR3 is 15 amino acids long. V lost 0 bases and J lost 2; bases outside the gene matches: 5. The CDR3 spells CASSLETGFPYEQYV. The CDR3 nucleotides are TGCGCCAGCAGCTTGGAGACAGGGTTTCCCTACGAGCAGTACGTC.

The chain is built from TRBV5-1 and TRBJ2-2; weak D call: TRBD1 (6 bases). The CDR3 extends over 14 amino acids. CDR1 SGHRS and CDR2 YFSETQ come from the germline V gene. The V end was cut by 4 bases, the J end by 2 bases, with 9 bases between. The CDR3 protein is CASSPTGNTGELFF. The CDR3 region has the DNA TGCGCCAGCAGCCCGACAGGAAACACCGGGGAGCTGTTTTTT.

The gene calls are TRBV11-3 and TRBJ2-2, with 11 bases identical to TRBD2. From germline, CDR1 is SGHNT and CDR2 YENEEA. The CDR3 is 16 amino acids. V shed 2 bases and J 4 bases; nucleotides not matched to a gene: 3. The CDR3 region has the DNA TGTGCCAGCAGCTTACGACTAGCGGGATTCACCGGGGAGCTGTTTTTT. Protein product: CASSLRLAGFTGELFF.

The chain is built from TRBV7-9 and TRBJ1-6; no definite D call. Per germline, CDR1 SEHNR and CDR2 FQNEAQ (reference sequence). The CDR3 is 17 residues long. V gave up 2 bases and J gave up 2 bases, with 13 bases separating them. As DNA, the CDR3 is TGTGCCAGCAGCTTACCGCCGGGAGGCCCCTATAATTCACCCCTCCACTTT. This translates into CASSLPPGGPYNSPLHF.